This T cell receptor (beta chain) originates from a study of cytomegalovirus exposure and HLA in healthy donors (dated by TCRdb to about 2017). About the study as a whole: A later analysis indicated that the 90 to 150 validation repertoires were generated on the platform also employed for the 600 to 750 repertoires of the first cohort. Along with the approximately 670-subject first cohort, a separate validation cohort of around 110 different subjects was used. The study aimed to test whether signatures of past pathogen exposure could be identified by cataloging public T cell receptors. The study combined high-throughput TCR immunosequencing, statistical association of individual TCRs with disease status, and machine learning to predict cytomegalovirus infection status. General conclusions and limits of the study: The study listed 150 to 200 TCR beta chains as associated with cytomegalovirus. Most TCR sequences were observed very rarely across donors, whereas some public TCRs were present in many individuals. A later analysis had no HLA typing for the validation cohort, so co-occurrence there was scored across all 130 or so repertoires. A few of the identified cytomegalovirus-associated TCR beta chains were confirmed in vitro to be specific for cytomegalovirus antigens. According to the authors, the approach could potentially be generalized to other disease states and immunological phenotypes. In a later analysis, TCRs clustered in the first cohort were found to also tend to co-occur in the 130 or so validation repertoires, with around 94% of cluster scores above 0. In both the original and validation cohorts, the classifier was reported to diagnose cytomegalovirus status with high specificity and sensitivity.

This clone was seen only once. No antigen is known for it. The input lacks base qualities; no much larger clone sits a single base away. The donors were included in the validation cohort of approximately 120 subjects, a group kept apart from the roughly 730-subject first cohort. Preparation of the library involved the immunoSEQ multiplex PCR assay. From the authors' description of their analysis: A statistical classification framework was developed to diagnose cytomegalovirus status using the catalog of TCR beta chain sequences. The source is immuneACCESS, and TCRdb retained only in-frame sequences with V and J called. Part of the clones is not carried over; for the studies checked, unresolved V genes explain less than half of this, and the remainder is unexplained. V and J calls and clone size are given by that table; D and trimming were obtained from the DNA. The sample table contains roughly 50,000 clones; only one count was recorded for 90% of them. 1% to 1.2% of the sample comes from the top ten.

This clonotype was obtained from a man younger than 35 in good health and CMV-seronegative. The specimen sequenced was PBMCs.

The CDR3 is CASSKMDTNTEAFF. The bases read TGTGCCAGCAGCAAAATGGACACGAACACTGAAGCTTTCTTT. The receptor chain draws on TRBV7-2 and TRBJ1-1; 5 matching bases give a weak D call of TRBD1. From the cysteine up to the phenylalanine, the CDR3 has a length of 14 residues. The sequence is cut down to CDR3 DNA, 42 bases in frame from base 1. V is pared back by 5 bases and J by 1 base, with 11 bases lying between the germline termini. CDR1 and CDR2 are read off the germline V gene as SGHTA and FQGNSA.